This is a list of T cell receptor beta chains from one sample in a study of blood T cell repertoires in COVID-19. Produced via immunoSEQ multiplex PCR; TCRdb's table is partial and in-frame only. The sample shows 90,000 to 120,000 clones, approximately 91% of them seen only once. Sequencing was done on a sample of peripheral blood. These receptor sequences come from a human donor in a cohort sampled during active COVID-19. The CDR3 runs from the conserved cysteine through the conserved F or W. The order of the fields is clone size, D gene, J gene, V gene, CDR3 DNA, CDR3 protein. D genes are given only for firm matches. The size entry is marked missing in some rows and otherwise reads once, few, many or a size class.

size: -; D: -; J: TRBJ1-2; V: TRBV21-1; DNA: TGTGCCAGCAATGCCGGGACAGGGCCTCATGGCTACACCTTC; CDR3: CASNAGTGPHGYTF
size: -; D: TRBD1; J: TRBJ2-5; V: TRBV9; DNA: TGTGCCAGCAGCGTAGGGTGGACAGGGGAGACCCAGTACTTC; CDR3: CASSVGWTGETQYF
size: -; D: TRBD1; J: TRBJ1-1; V: TRBV9; DNA: TGTGCCAGAAAAACCGGGACAGGGTTCACTGAAGCTTTCTTT; CDR3: CARKTGTGFTEAFF
size: -; D: -; J: TRBJ2-5; V: TRBV7-9; DNA: TGTGCCAGCAGCAGGACTCAAGAGACCCAGTACTTC; CDR3: CASSRTQETQYF
size: -; D: -; J: TRBJ2-7; V: TRBV11-2; DNA: TGTGCCAGCAGCGCATGGGACTCCTCCTACGAGCAGTACTTC; CDR3: CASSAWDSSYEQYF
size: -; D: -; J: TRBJ1-1; V: TRBV29-1; DNA: TGCAGCGTTGATCTACGGGGGAAGAACACTGAAGCTTTCTTT; CDR3: CSVDLRGKNTEAFF
size: -; D: -; J: TRBJ2-5; V: TRBV5-5; DNA: TGTGCCAGCAGCTTTTGGAGCGGTAACCAAGAGACCCAGTACTTC; CDR3: CASSFWSGNQETQYF
size: -; D: -; J: TRBJ2-1; V: TRBV19; DNA: TGTGCCAGTAGTATAGGGACTAAAATCTCTTCCTCCTACAATGAGCAGTTCTTC; CDR3: CASSIGTKISSSYNEQFF
size: -; D: -; J: TRBJ2-7; V: TRBV28; DNA: TGTGCCAGCAGTTTATTAGCGGAATACGAGCAGTACTTC; CDR3: CASSLLAEYEQYF
size: -; D: -; J: TRBJ1-6; V: TRBV5-1; DNA: TGCGCCAGCAGTTCGGACAGTTCAAGGTCACCCCTCCACTTT; CDR3: CASSSDSSRSPLHF
size: -; D: TRBD1; J: TRBJ1-2; V: TRBV7-2; DNA: TGTGCCAGCAGCCATGGACAGGCTTATGGCTACACCTTC; CDR3: CASSHGQAYGYTF
size: once; D: TRBD1; J: TRBJ1-2; V: TRBV28; DNA: TGTGCCAGCAGTCGTGGGGGACAGGGGAGTGACTATGGCTACACCTTC; CDR3: CASSRGGQGSDYGYTF
size: -; D: -; J: TRBJ1-5; V: TRBV19; DNA: TGTGCCAGTAGTATGGTTGTTGGGAGAAATCAGCCCCAGCATTTT; CDR3: CASSMVVGRNQPQHF
size: -; D: TRBD1; J: TRBJ2-5; V: TRBV28; DNA: TGTGCCAGCAGTTCGCCGGGACAGGGTTGGGAGACCCAGTACTTC; CDR3: CASSSPGQGWETQYF
size: -; D: -; J: TRBJ1-1; V: TRBV6-1; DNA: TGTGCCAGCAGTGAATTCTTGAACACTGAAGCTTTCTTT; CDR3: CASSEFLNTEAFF
size: -; D: -; J: TRBJ2-2; V: TRBV29-1; DNA: TGCAGCGCTGAGCGTACCGGGGAGCTGTTTTTT; CDR3: CSAERTGELFF
size: -; D: TRBD2; J: TRBJ2-1; V: TRBV18; DNA: TGTGCCAGCTCACCAGGTCCGCTAGCGGGAGGGCCAAGTGAGCAGTTCTTC; CDR3: CASSPGPLAGGPSEQFF
size: -; D: TRBD1; J: TRBJ2-4; V: TRBV19; DNA: TGTGCCAGTAGTATAGGAAGGACAGGGGAAAACATTCAGTACTTC; CDR3: CASSIGRTGENIQYF
size: -; D: -; J: TRBJ1-2; V: TRBV28; DNA: TGTGCCAGCAGTTTGGGACAAGATATGCGCTACACCTTC; CDR3: CASSLGQDMRYTF
size: -; D: TRBD1; J: TRBJ1-5; V: TRBV10-1; DNA: TGCGCCTCTAAGGGGACAGCCAATCAGCCCCAGCATTTT; CDR3: CASKGTANQPQHF
size: -; D: -; J: TRBJ1-1; V: TRBV4-1; DNA: TGCGCCAGCAGCCCGAGAGACAGGACCTATATGAACACTGAAGCTTTCTTT; CDR3: CASSPRDRTYMNTEAFF
size: -; D: -; J: TRBJ1-5; V: TRBV4-3; DNA: TGCGCCAGCAGCCAAGAGGTTAGGGGGTATCAGCCCCAGCATTTT; CDR3: CASSQEVRGYQPQHF
size: -; D: TRBD1; J: TRBJ2-2; V: TRBV4-2; DNA: TGTGCCAGCAGCCCTTTACAGGGGGCCGACACCGGGGAGCTGTTTTTT; CDR3: CASSPLQGADTGELFF
size: -; D: TRBD2; J: TRBJ2-2; V: TRBV19; DNA: TGTGCCAGTAGTACCCGGGAGGGGGGACACAACACCGGGGAGCTGTTTTTT; CDR3: CASSTREGGHNTGELFF
size: -; D: TRBD1; J: TRBJ2-3; V: TRBV28; DNA: TGTGCCAGCAGATATGACAGGGGACCTCCGTATTTT; CDR3: CASRYDRGPPYF
size: -; D: TRBD1; J: TRBJ1-6; V: TRBV5-1; DNA: TGCGCCAGCAGCTTGTTGGACAGGGGGAGTCGGACCCTCCACTTT; CDR3: CASSLLDRGSRTLHF
size: few; D: -; J: TRBJ2-7; V: TRBV4-1; DNA: TGCGCCAGCAGCCCGTGGACAGACTCCTACGAGCAGTACTTC; CDR3: CASSPWTDSYEQYF
size: -; D: -; J: TRBJ1-4; V: TRBV5-1; DNA: TGCGCCAGCAGCCCCGCCGGGTCTAATGAAAAACTGTTTTTT; CDR3: CASSPAGSNEKLFF
size: -; D: TRBD2; J: TRBJ2-5; V: TRBV7-2; DNA: TGTGCCAGCACGCCGGGGGGGGGCCTCAAGACCCAGTACTTC; CDR3: CASTPGGGLKTQYF
size: -; D: -; J: TRBJ2-2; V: TRBV29-1; DNA: TGCAGCGTTGAAGAGGACAGAGACACCGGGGAGCTGTTTTTT; CDR3: CSVEEDRDTGELFF
size: -; D: -; J: TRBJ2-1; V: TRBV7-3; DNA: TGTGCCAGCAGCTTAAGGGGGCTCGTCGGCAATGAGCAGTTCTTC; CDR3: CASSLRGLVGNEQFF
size: -; D: TRBD1; J: TRBJ1-4; V: TRBV5-1; DNA: TGCGCCAGCAGCTGGGGACAGGGGGCTAATGAAAAACTGTTTTTT; CDR3: CASSWGQGANEKLFF
size: -; D: TRBD1; J: TRBJ1-1; V: TRBV29-1; DNA: TGCAGCGTTGAGGGCCGGACAGGGGGCTTGGCTTTCTTT; CDR3: CSVEGRTGGLAFF
size: -; D: TRBD1; J: TRBJ1-1; V: TRBV7-9; DNA: TGTGCCAGCAGCTTAGGCTTAGACAGGGGCACTGAAGCTTTCTTT; CDR3: CASSLGLDRGTEAFF
size: -; D: -; J: TRBJ2-2; V: TRBV7-8; DNA: TGTGCCAGCAGCCCCTTGACAGCGAACACCGGGGAGCTGTTTTTT; CDR3: CASSPLTANTGELFF
size: -; D: TRBD1; J: TRBJ1-1; V: TRBV2; DNA: TGTGCCAGCAGTAGGGACAGGGGCCCTTTCTTT; CDR3: CASSRDRGPFF
size: -; D: TRBD2; J: TRBJ2-2; V: TRBV2; DNA: TGTGCCAGCAGAGGTGAAGCGGGGCCGAACACCGGGGAGCTGTTTTTT; CDR3: CASRGEAGPNTGELFF
size: -; D: -; J: TRBJ2-3; V: TRBV27; DNA: TGTGCCAGCAGTTTCCTCGACAAACCAGATACGCAGTATTTT; CDR3: CASSFLDKPDTQYF
size: -; D: TRBD1; J: TRBJ2-5; V: TRBV6-6; DNA: TGTGCCAGCAGTTTCTTAGACAGGGGAGAGACCCAGTACTTC; CDR3: CASSFLDRGETQYF
size: few; D: -; J: TRBJ2-1; V: TRBV5-1; DNA: TGCGCCAGCAGGGTGGACTCTAGCTCCTACAATGAGCAGTTCTTC; CDR3: CASRVDSSSYNEQFF
size: -; D: -; J: TRBJ2-3; V: TRBV4-1; DNA: TGCGCCAGCAGCCGCCAAGCTAGCACAGATACGCAGTATTTT; CDR3: CASSRQASTDTQYF
size: -; D: TRBD1; J: TRBJ1-6; V: TRBV11-2; DNA: TGTGCCAGCAGCGCCGGACAGGGCAATTCACCCCTCCACTTT; CDR3: CASSAGQGNSPLHF
size: -; D: -; J: TRBJ2-3; V: TRBV11-1; DNA: TGTGCCAGCAGCTTACAGGGTGGAGATACGCAGTATTTT; CDR3: CASSLQGGDTQYF
size: -; D: -; J: TRBJ2-3; V: TRBV11-3; DNA: TGTGCCAGCAGCACAGGGGACTTTCATGGAGATACGCAGTATTTT; CDR3: CASSTGDFHGDTQYF
size: -; D: TRBD1; J: TRBJ1-4; V: TRBV5-8; DNA: TGTGCCAGCAGCCAGCAGGGGGCCTTTAATGAAAAACTGTTTTTT; CDR3: CASSQQGAFNEKLFF
size: few; D: -; J: TRBJ1-5; V: TRBV28; DNA: TGTGCCAGCAGTTTATCCAGCCTACCCCGACAGAGCAATCAGCCCCAGCATTTT; CDR3: CASSLSSLPRQSNQPQHF
size: -; D: -; J: TRBJ2-2; V: TRBV24-1; DNA: TGTGCCACGGGAACCACAGGGAGTAACACCGGGGAGCTGTTTTTT; CDR3: CATGTTGSNTGELFF
size: -; D: -; J: TRBJ2-1; V: TRBV7-9; DNA: TGTGCCAGCAGCTTAGCTAGGGGATTGAGCTCCTACAATGAGCAGTTCTTC; CDR3: CASSLARGLSSYNEQFF
size: -; D: TRBD1; J: TRBJ1-2; V: TRBV4-3; DNA: TGCGCCAGCAGCCAAGAGCCGGAGAGGGGGCAGAGTGGCTACACCTTC; CDR3: CASSQEPERGQSGYTF
size: -; D: TRBD2; J: TRBJ2-3; V: TRBV7-3; DNA: TGTGCCAGCAGCCGAACTAGCGGCGGCACAGATACGCAGTATTTT; CDR3: CASSRTSGGTDTQYF
size: -; D: TRBD1; J: TRBJ1-1; V: TRBV19; DNA: TGTGCCAGTAGTATCGGTAGACAGGGGAAAGCTTTCTTT; CDR3: CASSIGRQGKAFF
size: -; D: TRBD2; J: TRBJ2-2; V: TRBV7-2; DNA: TGTGCCAGCAGCTTTAGCGGGGGGGCGGCGGGCACCGGGGAGCTGTTTTTT; CDR3: CASSFSGGAAGTGELFF
size: -; D: -; J: TRBJ2-3; V: TRBV11-3; DNA: TGTGCCAGCAGCTTAGCCCCAGCGGGCCTCACAGATACGCAGTATTTT; CDR3: CASSLAPAGLTDTQYF
size: -; D: -; J: TRBJ2-3; V: TRBV11-2; DNA: TGTGCCAGCAGCTTAGACTTCACAGATACGCAGTATTTT; CDR3: CASSLDFTDTQYF